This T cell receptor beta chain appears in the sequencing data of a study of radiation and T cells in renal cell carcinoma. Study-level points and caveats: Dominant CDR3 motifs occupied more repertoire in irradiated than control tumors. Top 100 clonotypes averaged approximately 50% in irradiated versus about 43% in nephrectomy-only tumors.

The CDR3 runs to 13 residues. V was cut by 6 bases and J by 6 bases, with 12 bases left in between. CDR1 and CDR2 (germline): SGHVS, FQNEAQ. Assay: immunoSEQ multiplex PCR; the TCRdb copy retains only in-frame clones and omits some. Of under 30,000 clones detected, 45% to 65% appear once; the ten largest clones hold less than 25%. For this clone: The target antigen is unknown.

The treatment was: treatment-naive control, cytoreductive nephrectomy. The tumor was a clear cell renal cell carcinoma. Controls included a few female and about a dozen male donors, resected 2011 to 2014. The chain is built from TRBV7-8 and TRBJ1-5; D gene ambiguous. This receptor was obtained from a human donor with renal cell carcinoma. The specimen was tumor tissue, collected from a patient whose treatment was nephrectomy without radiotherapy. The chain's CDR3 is CASRGEDGQPQHF. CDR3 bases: TGTGCCAGCAGGGGAGAGGACGGTCAGCCCCAGCATTTT.